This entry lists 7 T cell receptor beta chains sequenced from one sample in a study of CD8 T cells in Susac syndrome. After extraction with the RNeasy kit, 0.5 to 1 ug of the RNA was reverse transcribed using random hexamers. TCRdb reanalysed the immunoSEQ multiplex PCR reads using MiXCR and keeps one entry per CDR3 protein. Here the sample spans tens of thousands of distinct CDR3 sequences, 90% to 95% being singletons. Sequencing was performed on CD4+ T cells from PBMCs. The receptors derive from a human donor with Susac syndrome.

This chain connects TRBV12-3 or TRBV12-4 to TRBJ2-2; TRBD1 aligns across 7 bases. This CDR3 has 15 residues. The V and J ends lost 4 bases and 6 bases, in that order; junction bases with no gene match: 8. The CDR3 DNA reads TGTGCCAGCAGTTGGTTCGGGACAGTAGCCGGGGAGCTGTTTTTT. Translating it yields CASSWFGTVAGELFF.

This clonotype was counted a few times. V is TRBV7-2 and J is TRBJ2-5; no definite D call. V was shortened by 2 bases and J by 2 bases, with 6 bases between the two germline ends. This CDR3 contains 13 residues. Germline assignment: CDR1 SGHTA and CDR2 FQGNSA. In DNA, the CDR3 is TGTGCCAGCAGCTTATCCCCACAAGAGACCCAGTACTTC. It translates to CASSLSPQETQYF.

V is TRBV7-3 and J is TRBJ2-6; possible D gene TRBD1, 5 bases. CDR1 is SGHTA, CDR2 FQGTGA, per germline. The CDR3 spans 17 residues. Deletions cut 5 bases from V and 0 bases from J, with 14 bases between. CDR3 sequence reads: CASSIGHVSSGANVLTF. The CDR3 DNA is TGTGCCAGCAGCATCGGACATGTTAGCTCTGGGGCCAACGTCCTGACTTTC.

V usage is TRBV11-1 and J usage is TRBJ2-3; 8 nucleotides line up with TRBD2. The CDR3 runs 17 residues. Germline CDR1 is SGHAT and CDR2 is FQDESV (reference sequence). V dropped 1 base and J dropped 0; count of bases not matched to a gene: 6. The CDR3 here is CASSLGPQRGSTDTQYF. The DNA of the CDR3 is TGTGCCAGCAGCTTAGGCCCTCAGCGGGGGAGCACAGATACGCAGTATTTT.

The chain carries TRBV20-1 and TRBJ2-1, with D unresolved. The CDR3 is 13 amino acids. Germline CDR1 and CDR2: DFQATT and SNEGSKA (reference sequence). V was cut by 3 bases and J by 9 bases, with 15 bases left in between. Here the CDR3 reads CSARVSAPPEQFF. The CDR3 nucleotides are TGCAGTGCTAGGGTCTCGGCCCCGCCTGAGCAGTTCTTC.

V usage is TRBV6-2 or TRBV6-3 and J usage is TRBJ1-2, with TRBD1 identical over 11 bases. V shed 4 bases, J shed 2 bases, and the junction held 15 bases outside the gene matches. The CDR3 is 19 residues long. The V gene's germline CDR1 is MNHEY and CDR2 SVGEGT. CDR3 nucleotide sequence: TGTGCCAGCAGTTCTCTGGTGTTATGGACAGGGGGCGAGAACTATGGCTACACCTTC. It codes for CASSSLVLWTGGENYGYTF.

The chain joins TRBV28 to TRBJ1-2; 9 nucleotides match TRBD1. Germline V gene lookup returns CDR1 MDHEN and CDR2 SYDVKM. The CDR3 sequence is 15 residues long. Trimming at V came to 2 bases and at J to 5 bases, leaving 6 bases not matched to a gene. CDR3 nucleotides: TGTGCCAGCAGTTTACTCACAGGGGGCCGTTATGGCTACACCTTC. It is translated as CASSLLTGGRYGYTF.